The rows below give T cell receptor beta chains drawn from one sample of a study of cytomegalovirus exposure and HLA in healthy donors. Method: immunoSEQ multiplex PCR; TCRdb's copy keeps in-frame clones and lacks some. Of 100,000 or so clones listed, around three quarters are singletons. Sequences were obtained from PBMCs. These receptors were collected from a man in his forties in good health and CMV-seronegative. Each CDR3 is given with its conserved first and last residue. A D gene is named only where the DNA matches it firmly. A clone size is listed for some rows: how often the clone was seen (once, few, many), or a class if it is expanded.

CASSFDRGGDQETQYF	TGCGCCAGCAGCTTCGACAGGGGAGGGGATCAAGAGACCCAGTACTTC	TRBV5-1	TRBJ2-5	NA	16	NA
CASSIAESGYTF	TGTGCCAGTAGCATCGCCGAGTCGGGCTACACCTTC	TRBV19	TRBJ1-2	NA	12	few
CASRPGQVNTEAFF	TGTGCCAGCAGACCAGGACAGGTGAACACTGAAGCTTTCTTT	TRBV2	TRBJ1-1	TRBD1	14	NA
CASSLTQGVGQPQHF	TGTGCCAGCAGCTTAACGCAGGGGGTAGGTCAGCCCCAGCATTTT	TRBV7-2	TRBJ1-5	TRBD1	15	NA
CASSPGTGRYGFTF	TGTGCCAGCAGTCCTGGGACAGGTCGATATGGCTTCACCTTC	TRBV5-6	TRBJ1-2	TRBD1	14	NA
CASSLVEGSSYNEQFF	TGTGCCAGCAGCTTAGTAGAGGGTAGCTCCTACAATGAGCAGTTCTTC	TRBV7-9	TRBJ2-1	NA	16	NA
CASSPSGGGTDTQYF	TGTGCCAGCAGCCCTAGCGGGGGGGGCACAGATACGCAGTATTTT	TRBV9	TRBJ2-3	TRBD2	15	NA
CASSRGTGEYTDTQYF	TGTGCCAGCAGCCGGGGAACCGGGGAGTACACAGATACGCAGTATTTT	TRBV4-2	TRBJ2-3	NA	16	NA
CASSPRRGQANQPQHF	TGTGCCAGCTCACCACGAAGGGGACAAGCAAATCAGCCCCAGCATTTT	TRBV18	TRBJ1-5	NA	16	NA
CAWSGTGNDEQYF	TGTGCCTGGAGTGGGACAGGGAATGACGAGCAGTACTTC	TRBV30	TRBJ2-7	TRBD1	13	NA